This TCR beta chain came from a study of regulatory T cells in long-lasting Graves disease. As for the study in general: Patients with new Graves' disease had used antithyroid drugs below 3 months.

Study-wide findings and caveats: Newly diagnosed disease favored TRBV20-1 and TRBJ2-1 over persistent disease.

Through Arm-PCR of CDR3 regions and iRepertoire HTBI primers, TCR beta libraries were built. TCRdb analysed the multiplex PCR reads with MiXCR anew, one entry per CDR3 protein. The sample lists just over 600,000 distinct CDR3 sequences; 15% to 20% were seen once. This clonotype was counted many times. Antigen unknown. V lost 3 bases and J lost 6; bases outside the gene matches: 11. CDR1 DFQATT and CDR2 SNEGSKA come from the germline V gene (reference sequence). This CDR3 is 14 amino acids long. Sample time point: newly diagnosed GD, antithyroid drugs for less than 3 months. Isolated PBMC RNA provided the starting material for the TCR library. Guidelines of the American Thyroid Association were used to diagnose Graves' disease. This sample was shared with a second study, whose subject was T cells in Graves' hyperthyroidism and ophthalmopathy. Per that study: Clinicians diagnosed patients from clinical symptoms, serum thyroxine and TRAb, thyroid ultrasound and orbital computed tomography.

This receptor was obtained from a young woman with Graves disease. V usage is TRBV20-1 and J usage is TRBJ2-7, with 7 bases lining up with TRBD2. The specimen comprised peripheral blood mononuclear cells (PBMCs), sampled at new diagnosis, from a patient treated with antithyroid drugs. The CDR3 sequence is CSARGGREALEQYF. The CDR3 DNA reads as TGCAGTGCTAGGGGGGGACGGGAGGCTCTCGAGCAGTACTTC.